Listed below are T cell receptor beta chains from one sample, sequenced in a study of cytomegalovirus exposure and HLA in healthy donors. Clones were read by immunoSEQ multiplex PCR, and TCRdb kept only the in-frame ones, dropping some. The table shows under 120,000 clones, with around two thirds occurring only once. The sequencing input was PBMCs. These TCRs come from a man in his fifties or sixties in good health and CMV-seropositive. CDR3s include the opening cysteine and the closing phenylalanine or tryptophan. A D gene is named only where the DNA matches it firmly. A clone size is listed for some rows: how often the clone was seen (once, few, many), or a class if it is expanded.

J gene: TRBJ1-6
CDR3 length: 13
D gene: .
V gene: TRBV2
clone size: once
CDR3 DNA: TGTGCCAGCAAAGGAGACAGACTGAGGCCCCTCCACTTT
CDR3 protein: CASKGDRLRPLHF

J gene: TRBJ1-1
CDR3 length: 15
D gene: .
V gene: TRBV4-1
clone size: .
CDR3 DNA: TGCGCCAGCAGCCAACTCATTACACAGGGAACTGAAGCTTTCTTT
CDR3 protein: CASSQLITQGTEAFF

J gene: TRBJ2-1
CDR3 length: 14
D gene: TRBD2
V gene: TRBV5-1
clone size: .
CDR3 DNA: TGCGCCAGCAGCTTGGGGCGGGGAGGGAATGAGCAGTTCTTC
CDR3 protein: CASSLGRGGNEQFF

J gene: TRBJ2-2
CDR3 length: 15
D gene: .
V gene: TRBV28
clone size: medium-sized
CDR3 DNA: TGTGCCAGCAGGACGGGAACCCGGGACACCGGGGAGCTGTTTTTT
CDR3 protein: CASRTGTRDTGELFF

J gene: TRBJ1-2
CDR3 length: 13
D gene: .
V gene: TRBV5-4
clone size: .
CDR3 DNA: TGTGCCAGCAGCTTACAGGGTAACTATGGCTACACCTTC
CDR3 protein: CASSLQGNYGYTF

J gene: TRBJ2-2
CDR3 length: 16
D gene: .
V gene: TRBV10-3
clone size: few
CDR3 DNA: TGTGCCATCAGTGAGTCCCTACAGGGCAACACCGGGGAGCTGTTTTTT
CDR3 protein: CAISESLQGNTGELFF

J gene: TRBJ1-3
CDR3 length: 16
D gene: .
V gene: TRBV5-1
clone size: .
CDR3 DNA: TGCGCCAGCAGCCCTGACATGGCACGCTCTGGAAACACCATATATTTT
CDR3 protein: CASSPDMARSGNTIYF

J gene: TRBJ2-3
CDR3 length: 19
D gene: TRBD2
V gene: TRBV2
clone size: .
CDR3 DNA: TGTGCCAGCAGTCTCATGGGACTAGCGGGAGGTCAGGGCACAGATACGCAGTATTTT
CDR3 protein: CASSLMGLAGGQGTDTQYF

J gene: TRBJ1-2
CDR3 length: 11
D gene: .
V gene: TRBV25-1
clone size: .
CDR3 DNA: TGTGCCAGCAGTGAAGTGAGTGGCTACACCTTC
CDR3 protein: CASSEVSGYTF

J gene: TRBJ1-4
CDR3 length: 15
D gene: .
V gene: TRBV5-1
clone size: .
CDR3 DNA: TGCGCCAGCAGCTCAAGTTTCAGGGGAAATGAAAAACTGTTTTTT
CDR3 protein: CASSSSFRGNEKLFF

J gene: TRBJ2-6
CDR3 length: 16
D gene: .
V gene: TRBV2
clone size: .
CDR3 DNA: TGTGCCAGCATTGCGGGGGCTTCCTCTGGGGCCAACGTCCTGACTTTC
CDR3 protein: CASIAGASSGANVLTF

J gene: TRBJ2-5
CDR3 length: 14
D gene: .
V gene: TRBV5-1
clone size: .
CDR3 DNA: TGCGCCAGCAGCCAGGGACACTTGAAAGAGACCCAGTACTTC
CDR3 protein: CASSQGHLKETQYF

J gene: TRBJ2-3
CDR3 length: 16
D gene: .
V gene: TRBV30
clone size: .
CDR3 DNA: TGTGCCTGGAGTGTCGTTGGCTTTGCTAGCACAGATACGCAGTATTTT
CDR3 protein: CAWSVVGFASTDTQYF

J gene: TRBJ2-2
CDR3 length: 12
D gene: .
V gene: TRBV6-4
clone size: .
CDR3 DNA: TGTGCCAGCAGTGGGAGTGGCGGGGAGCTGTTTTTT
CDR3 protein: CASSGSGGELFF